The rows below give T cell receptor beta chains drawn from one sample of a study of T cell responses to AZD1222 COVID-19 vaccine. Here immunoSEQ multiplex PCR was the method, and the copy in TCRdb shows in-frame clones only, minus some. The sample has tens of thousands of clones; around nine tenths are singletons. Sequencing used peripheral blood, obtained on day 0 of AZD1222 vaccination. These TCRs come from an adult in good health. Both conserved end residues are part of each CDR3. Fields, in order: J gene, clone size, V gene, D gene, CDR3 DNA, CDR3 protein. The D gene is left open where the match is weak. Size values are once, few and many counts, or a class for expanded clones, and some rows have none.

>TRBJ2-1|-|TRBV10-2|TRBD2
TGCGCCAGCAGTGAGAGGACTAGGTTCTACAATGAGCAGTTCTTC
CASSERTRFYNEQFF
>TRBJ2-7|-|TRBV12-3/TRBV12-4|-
TGTGCCAGCAGCCCCGGTCACGAGCAGTACTTC
CASSPGHEQYF
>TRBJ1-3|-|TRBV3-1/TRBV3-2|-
TGTGCCAGCAGCCTATACGGGGGTTCAGGAAACACCATATATTTT
CASSLYGGSGNTIYF
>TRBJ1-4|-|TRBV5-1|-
TGCGCCAGCAGCTTTGTCGGGGCAACTAATGAAAAACTGTTTTTT
CASSFVGATNEKLFF
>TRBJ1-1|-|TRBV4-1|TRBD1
TGCGCCAGCAGCCATCGACAGGGGTTGGCGGACACTGAAGCTTTCTTT
CASSHRQGLADTEAFF
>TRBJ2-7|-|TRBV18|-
TGTGCCAGCTCCCCGACCCTTTACGAGCAGTACTTC
CASSPTLYEQYF
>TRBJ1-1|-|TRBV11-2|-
TGTGCCAGCAGCTCCATGAAGTTCGCCCTTGGAGCTTTCTTT
CASSSMKFALGAFF
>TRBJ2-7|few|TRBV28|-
TGTGCCAGCAGTGGGGGGACAGATTTCTCCTACGAGCAGTACTTC
CASSGGTDFSYEQYF
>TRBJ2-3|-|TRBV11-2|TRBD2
TGTGCCAGGGGTCCTAGCGGGCGGTTCATGGATACGCAGTATTTT
CARGPSGRFMDTQYF
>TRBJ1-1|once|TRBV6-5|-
TGTGCCAGCAGTTCCGCTTCCCGGGGGGAAGCTTTCTTT
CASSSASRGEAFF
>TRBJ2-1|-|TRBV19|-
TGTGCCAGTACCGGGACACTCAACAATGAGCAGTTCTTC
CASTGTLNNEQFF
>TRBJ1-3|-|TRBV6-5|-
TGTGCCAGCAGTTACGCACCTACCTCCTCTGGAAACACCATATATTTT
CASSYAPTSSGNTIYF
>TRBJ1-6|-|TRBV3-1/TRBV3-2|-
TGTGCCAGCAGCCGGGGCGGGAATTCACCCCTCCACTTT
CASSRGGNSPLHF
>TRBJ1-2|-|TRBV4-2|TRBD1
TGTGCCAGCAGCCCAAGGGACAGCAACTATGGCTACACCTTC
CASSPRDSNYGYTF
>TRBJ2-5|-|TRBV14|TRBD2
TGTGCCAGCAGCCCCGGACTAGCTTATTGGTACTTC
CASSPGLAYWYF
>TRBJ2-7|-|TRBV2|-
TGTGCCAGCAGTGAAGGGAGGGGGAAATCCTACGAGCAGTACTTC
CASSEGRGKSYEQYF
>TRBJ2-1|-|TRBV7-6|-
TGTGCCAGCAGCTTAGCGTACGGGAGCTACAATGAGCAGTTCTTC
CASSLAYGSYNEQFF
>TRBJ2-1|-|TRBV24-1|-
TGTGCCGTCGGCAAGGTGGGGGGAGTTGATGAGCAGTTCTTC
CAVGKVGGVDEQFF
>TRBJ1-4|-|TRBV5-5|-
TGTGCCAGCAGCTTGGCCGTCCTTCCCCAGGAAAAACTGTTTTTT
CASSLAVLPQEKLFF
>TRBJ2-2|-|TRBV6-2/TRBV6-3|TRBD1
TGTGCCAGCAGTACCGCCGGGACAGGGACTAATAACGGGGAGCTGTTTTTT
CASSTAGTGTNNGELFF
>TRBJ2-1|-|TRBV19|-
TGTGCCAGTAGTCATAGGGGCGACCCCTTGGAGCAGTTCTTC
CASSHRGDPLEQFF
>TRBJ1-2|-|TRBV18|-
TGTGCCAGCTCACCCCAGGACAGAGGCCATGGCTACACCTTC
CASSPQDRGHGYTF
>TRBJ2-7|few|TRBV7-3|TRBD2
TGTGCCAGCAGCTTAAAAAATAGCGGGAGCTCCTACGAGCAGTACTTC
CASSLKNSGSSYEQYF
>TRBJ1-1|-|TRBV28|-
TGTGCCAGCACCGTAGGGCTGGGAGGGACTGAAGCTTTCTTT
CASTVGLGGTEAFF
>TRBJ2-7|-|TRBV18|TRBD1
TGTGCCAGCTCACCAGGACAGGGGGCCTACGAGCAGTACTTC
CASSPGQGAYEQYF
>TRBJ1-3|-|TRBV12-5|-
TGTGCTAGTGGTTTGGGACCGCGCTCTGGAAACACCATATATTTT
CASGLGPRSGNTIYF
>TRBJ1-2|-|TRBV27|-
TGTGCCAGCGGCGTGGGGTATGGCTACACCTTC
CASGVGYGYTF
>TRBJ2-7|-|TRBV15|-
TGTGCCACCAGTATGGGGATATCCTACGAGCAGTACTTC
CATSMGISYEQYF